This entry features one TCR beta chain sequence. This clonotype was observed many times. Its target antigen remains unknown. The input lacks base qualities; no much larger clone sits a single base away. cDNA synthesis used template-switch 5'RACE with a primer carrying a 10-nucleotide random unique molecular identifier tagging each TCR transcript. Each sequencing run produced over 190 million TCR-beta sequences covering 15-18 subjects. The RNeasy kit was used for extraction of total RNA. TCR-beta VDJ regions were amplified with primers for the TCR constant region and the 5'RACE anchor, using the KAPA Real-time Library Amplification kit. Sample indexes and Illumina adaptors were added in a first PCR, after which library yield was increased in a second PCR. The roughly 650 bp TCR product was size-selected on a 2% E-gel SizeSelection system after Ampure bead purification. Before pooling, library quality was checked on a Bioanalyzer, concentration was measured with Qubit, and libraries were quantified with the Kapa Library Quantification kit. An Illumina HiSeq 2500 was used to sequence the libraries paired-end at 2 x 150 bp. To increase sequence diversity, roughly 24-31% phiX was spiked into each library pool. The paper's processing steps were these. Quality-filtered reads were processed with the UMI-based MiGEC pipeline, which removed over 75% of raw TCR sequences during error correction. IMGT germline references were used for alignment of VDJ genes, and clonotypes were defined by a unique CDR3 amino acid sequence together with V-J genes. Clonal expansion, Shannon diversity, and CDR3 relatedness (CalcPairwiseDistances, ClusterSamples) were evaluated with VDJtools, and phylogenetic trees were built with CLCbio workbench. Using coefficient-of-variation modelling across technical triplicates, the study counted a clone as expanded if it had at least 8 unique UMIs. TCRdb reprocessed the public reads (quality trimming at Q25 with fastp, clone calling with MiXCR) and kept in-frame beta chains. Every distinct CDR3 protein forms one entry, paired with its most common genes and DNA. TCRdb's processing, not the authors' own work, is the source of the V and J calls. The sample yields under 90,000 distinct CDR3 sequences; around 3.5% were counted once. Together, the top ten hold 2.9% of the sample.

This sample is part of a study of neurological immune-mediated disorders (dated by TCRdb to between 2018 and 2021). Study-level background: Among the roughly 34 multiple sclerosis patients, relapsing-remitting MS was present in some 30 and secondary progressive MS was present in 3. The approximately 100 TCR-beta libraries included longitudinal samples, technical triplicates and paired sorted CD4+ and CD8+ T-cell subsets alongside PBMC samples. The study compared peripheral blood TCR-beta repertoires of HTLV-I-associated myelopathy (HAM/TSP) patients, multiple sclerosis patients and healthy controls using UMI-based sequencing. The cohort was made up of about 66 subjects, consisting of roughly 15 HAM/TSP patients, about 34 multiple sclerosis patients and 20 healthy controls. What the study reported, not specific to this receptor: Expanded clones from different subjects shared no identical CDR3 amino acid sequences, which suggests that TCR-beta repertoires were private in all groups. TCR clonal expansion was highest in HAM/TSP patients and lowest in MS patients, with MS patients falling below even healthy controls. No clinical or MRI features were associated with the MS cluster, and the authors said that larger cohorts are needed. In a phylogenetic analysis, the repertoires of 18 out of 34 MS patients fell into a single cluster of related CDR3 sequences, pointing to a possible signature at the repertoire level.

CDR1 and CDR2 are read off the germline V gene (reference sequence) as LNHNV and YYDKDF. V and J lose 11 bases and 1 base, and a span of 14 bases separates them. The CDR3 spans 13 residues, from the cysteine through the phenylalanine. Only the CDR3 region is kept as DNA, spanning 39 bases read in frame from base 1. Unsorted PBMC libraries were generated from 2 million PBMCs stored in RNAlater at -80 °C until RNA extraction. Multiple sclerosis patients were enrolled in a US clinical protocol under which disease progression was evaluated by magnetic resonance imaging. Peripheral blood was subjected to Ficoll-Hypaque density gradient centrifugation to isolate PBMCs, which were then cryopreserved in liquid nitrogen.

The chain is encoded by TRBV15 joined to TRBJ1-1; the D gene is possibly TRBD1, with 6 bases matching. The clonotype was recovered from a woman aged 50 to 60 with multiple sclerosis. The sequenced material came from PBMCs. CDR3 reads: CAAWEGGNTEAFF. The nucleotide sequence is given as TGTGCCGCCTGGGAGGGGGGGAACACTGAAGCTTTCTTT.